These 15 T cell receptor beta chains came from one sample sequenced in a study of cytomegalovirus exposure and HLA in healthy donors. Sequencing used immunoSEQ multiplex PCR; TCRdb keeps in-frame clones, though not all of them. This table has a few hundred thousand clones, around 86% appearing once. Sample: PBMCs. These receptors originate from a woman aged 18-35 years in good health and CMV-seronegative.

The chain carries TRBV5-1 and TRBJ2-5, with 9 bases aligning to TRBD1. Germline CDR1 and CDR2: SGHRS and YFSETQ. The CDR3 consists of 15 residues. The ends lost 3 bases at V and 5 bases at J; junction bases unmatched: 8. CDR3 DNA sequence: TGCGCCAGCAGCTCTCGAGGACAGGGGTGGGAGACCCAGTACTTC. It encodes CASSSRGQGWETQYF.

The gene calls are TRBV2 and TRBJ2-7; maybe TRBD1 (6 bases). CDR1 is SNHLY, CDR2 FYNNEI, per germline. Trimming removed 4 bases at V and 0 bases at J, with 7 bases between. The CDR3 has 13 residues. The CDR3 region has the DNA TGTGCCAGCAGTGCCAGGGGCTCCTACGAGCAGTACTTC. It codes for CASSARGSYEQYF. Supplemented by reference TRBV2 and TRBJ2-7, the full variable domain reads EPEVTQTPSHQVTQMGQEVILRCVPISNHLYFYWYRQILGQKVEFLVSFYNNEISEKSEIFDDQFSVERPDGSNFTLKIRSTKLEDSAMYFCASSARGSYEQYFGPGTRLTVT.

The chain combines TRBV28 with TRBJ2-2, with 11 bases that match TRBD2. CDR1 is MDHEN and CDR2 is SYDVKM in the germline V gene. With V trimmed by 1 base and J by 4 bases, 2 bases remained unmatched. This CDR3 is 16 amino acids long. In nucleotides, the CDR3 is TGTGCCAGCAGTTTATTCCTAGCGGGGGGCACCGGGGAGCTGTTTTTT. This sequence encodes CASSLFLAGGTGELFF.

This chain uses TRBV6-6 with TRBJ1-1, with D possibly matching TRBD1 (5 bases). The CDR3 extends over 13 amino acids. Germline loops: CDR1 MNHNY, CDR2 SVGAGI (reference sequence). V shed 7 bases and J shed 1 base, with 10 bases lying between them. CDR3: CASTLGGNTEAFF. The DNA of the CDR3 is TGTGCCAGCACCCTGGGGGGGAACACTGAAGCTTTCTTT.

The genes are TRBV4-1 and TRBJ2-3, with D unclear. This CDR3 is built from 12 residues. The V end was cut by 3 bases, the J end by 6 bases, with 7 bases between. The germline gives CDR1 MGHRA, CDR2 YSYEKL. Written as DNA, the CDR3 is TGCGCCAGCAGCCACCCTCCGGATACGCAGTATTTT. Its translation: CASSHPPDTQYF.

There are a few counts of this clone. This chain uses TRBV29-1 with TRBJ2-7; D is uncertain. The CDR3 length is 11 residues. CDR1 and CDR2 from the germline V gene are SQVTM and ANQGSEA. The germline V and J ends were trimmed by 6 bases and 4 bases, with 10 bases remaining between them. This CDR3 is CSVGRGYEQYF. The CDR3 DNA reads TGCAGCGTCGGCAGAGGATACGAGCAGTACTTC.

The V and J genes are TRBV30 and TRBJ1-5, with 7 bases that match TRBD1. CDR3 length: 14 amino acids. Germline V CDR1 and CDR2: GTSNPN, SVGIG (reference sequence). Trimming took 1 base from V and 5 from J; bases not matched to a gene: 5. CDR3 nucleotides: TGTGCCTGGAGTGGCATTCAGGGGGATCAGCCCCAGCATTTT. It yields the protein CAWSGIQGDQPQHF.

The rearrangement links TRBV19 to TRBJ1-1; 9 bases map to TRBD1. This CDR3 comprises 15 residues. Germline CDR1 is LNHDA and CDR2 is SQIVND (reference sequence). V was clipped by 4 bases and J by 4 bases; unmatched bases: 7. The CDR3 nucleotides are TGTGCCAGTAGTACCACCGGGACAGGGACCACTGAAGCTTTCTTT. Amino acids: CASSTTGTGTTEAFF.

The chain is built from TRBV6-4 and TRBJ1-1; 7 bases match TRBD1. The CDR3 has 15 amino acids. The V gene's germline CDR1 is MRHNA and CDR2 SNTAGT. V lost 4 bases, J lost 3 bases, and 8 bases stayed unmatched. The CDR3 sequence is CASSVVGGADTEAFF. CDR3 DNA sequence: TGTGCCAGCAGTGTAGTAGGGGGCGCAGACACTGAAGCTTTCTTT.

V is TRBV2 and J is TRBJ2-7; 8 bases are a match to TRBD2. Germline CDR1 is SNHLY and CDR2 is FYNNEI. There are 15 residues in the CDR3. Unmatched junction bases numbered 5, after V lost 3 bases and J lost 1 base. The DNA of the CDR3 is TGTGCCAGCAGTGATTGGGGCGGGAGGTCCTACGAGCAGTACTTC. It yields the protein CASSDWGGRSYEQYF.

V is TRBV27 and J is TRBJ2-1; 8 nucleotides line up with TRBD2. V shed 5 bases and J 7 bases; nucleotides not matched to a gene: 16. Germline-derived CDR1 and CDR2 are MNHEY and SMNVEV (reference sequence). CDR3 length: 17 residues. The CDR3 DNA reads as TGTGCCAGCAGTGGCGTTTCCGGGACTAGGATCATGAATGAGCAGTTCTTC. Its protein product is CASSGVSGTRIMNEQFF.

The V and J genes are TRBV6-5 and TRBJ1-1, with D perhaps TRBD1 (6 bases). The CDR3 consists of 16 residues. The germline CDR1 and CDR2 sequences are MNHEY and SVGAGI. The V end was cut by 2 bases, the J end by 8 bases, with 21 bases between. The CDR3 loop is CASSYRWQGSFPEAFF. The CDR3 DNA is TGTGCCAGCAGTTACCGATGGCAGGGGTCATTTCCGGAAGCTTTCTTT.

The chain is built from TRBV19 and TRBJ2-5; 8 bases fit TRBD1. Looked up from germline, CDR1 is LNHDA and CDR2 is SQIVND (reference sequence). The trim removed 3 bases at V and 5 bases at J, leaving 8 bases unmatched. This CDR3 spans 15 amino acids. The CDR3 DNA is TGTGCCAGTAGTATGTGGGACAGGATAAAGGAGACCCAGTACTTC. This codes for CASSMWDRIKETQYF.

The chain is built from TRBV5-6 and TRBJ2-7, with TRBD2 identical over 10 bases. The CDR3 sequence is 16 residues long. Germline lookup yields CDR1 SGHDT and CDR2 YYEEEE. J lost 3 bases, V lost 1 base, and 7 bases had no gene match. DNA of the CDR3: TGTGCCAGCAGCTTGCGGGGAGCGGGAGGGTTCTACGAGCAGTACTTC. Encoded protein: CASSLRGAGGFYEQYF.

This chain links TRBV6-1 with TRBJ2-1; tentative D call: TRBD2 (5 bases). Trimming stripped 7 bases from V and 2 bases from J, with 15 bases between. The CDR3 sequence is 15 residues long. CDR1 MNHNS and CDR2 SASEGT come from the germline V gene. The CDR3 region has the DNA TGTGCCAGCACCCAAGATCCAGCGGCCTACAATGAGCAGTTCTTC. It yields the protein CASTQDPAAYNEQFF.